Below are 21 T cell receptor beta chains sequenced from a single sample in a study of identical twins (dated by TCRdb to about 2016). The library was obtained by 5' RACE. The sequencer was an Illumina HiSeq 2000. TCRdb trimmed the raw reads at Q25, called clones with MiXCR and kept productive beta chains. Each entry is one CDR3 protein sequence, shown with its most common DNA and genes. The sample contains approximately 700,000 distinct CDR3 sequences, 15% to 20% of them found a single time. Clones ranked in the top ten supply over 10% of the sample. These same data were also listed under a study on T cells expressing NK-cell markers.

Input material: PBMCs. These TCRs come from a woman younger than 30 in good health.

This chain uses TRBV2 with TRBJ2-3, with no clear D. The CDR3 has 14 residues. CDR1 and CDR2 from the germline V gene are SNHLY and FYNNEI. Deletions cut 7 bases from V and 0 bases from J, with 11 bases between. CDR3 sequence reads: CASNARTSTDTQYF. CDR3 DNA: TGTGCCAGCAACGCCCGAACTAGCACAGATACGCAGTATTTT.

This clonotype has only a few counts. This chain uses TRBV20-1 with TRBJ1-5; D perhaps matches TRBD1 (5 bases). Between the trimmed V and J ends, which lost 3 bases and 3 bases, there was a span of 9 bases. Germline V gene sequence: CDR1 DFQATT, CDR2 SNEGSKA (reference sequence). The length of the CDR3 is 13 residues. CDR3 DNA: TGCAGTGCTAGTGGGGGGACCAATCAGCCCCAGCATTTT. It translates to CSASGGTNQPQHF.

The V call is TRBV24-1, the J call TRBJ2-1; the match to TRBD2 covers 7 bases. This CDR3 is 16 amino acids long. V was clipped by 3 bases and J by 6 bases; unmatched bases: 10. CDR1 is KGHDR, CDR2 SFDVKD, per germline. CDR3 amino acids: CATSDPGTGGGNEQFF. CDR3 DNA sequence: TGTGCCACCAGTGATCCGGGAACGGGAGGAGGCAATGAGCAGTTCTTC.

The rearrangement links TRBV5-1 to TRBJ2-3; D is unclear. CDR1 and CDR2 (germline): SGHRS, YFSETQ. V lost 1 base and J lost 3, with 9 bases in between. The CDR3 runs 14 residues. The CDR3 here is CASSLFPETDTQYF. DNA for the CDR3: TGCGCCAGCAGCTTGTTCCCGGAGACAGATACGCAGTATTTT. Using reference TRBV5-1 and TRBJ2-3 for the parts outside the CDR3, the full variable domain is KAGVTQTPRYLIKTRGQQVTLSCSPISGHRSVSWYQQTPGQGLQFLFEYFSETQRNKGNFPGRFSGRQFSNSRSEMNVSTLELGDSALYLCASSLFPETDTQYFGPGTRLTVL.

CDR3 DNA sequence: TGTGCCAGCAGATCAGCGGGATTAAGGAATGAGCAGTTCTTC. It encodes CASRSAGLRNEQFF. The chain links TRBV6-2 or TRBV6-3 to TRBJ2-1; TRBD2 aligns across 7 bases. CDR1 MNHEY and CDR2 SVGEGT come from the germline V gene. This CDR3 is built from 14 residues. Trimming cost V 6 bases and J 7 bases; bases outside gene matches: 9.

This rearrangement joins TRBV5-1 to TRBJ2-1; no clear D. The V end was cut by 0 bases, the J end by 10 bases, with 11 bases between. Per the germline V gene, CDR1 is SGHRS and CDR2 is YFSETQ. The CDR3 consists of 13 residues. The CDR3 protein is CASSLVEAYEQFF. The CDR3 DNA reads as TGCGCCAGCAGCTTGGTCGAGGCGTACGAGCAGTTCTTC.

The chain uses TRBV12-3 or TRBV12-4 and TRBJ1-2; D remains unclear. CDR3 length equals 13 residues. The V end was cut by 0 bases, the J end by 6 bases, with 8 bases between. As DNA, the CDR3 is TGTGCCAGCAGTTTAGCCCCTCCAGATGGCTACACCTTC. This sequence encodes CASSLAPPDGYTF.

Only a few counts were recorded for this clonotype. The gene calls are TRBV12-3 or TRBV12-4 and TRBJ2-7, with a weak D call TRBD2 (6 bases). Trimming left V 5 bases short and J 3 bases short, with 17 bases between. The CDR3 spans 15 residues. CDR3 in amino acids: CASSRVAEIHYEQYF. CDR3 nucleotides: TGTGCCAGCAGTCGTGTAGCGGAGATACACTACGAGCAGTACTTC.

This clonotype showed up just a few times. The gene calls are TRBV27 and TRBJ2-7, with 9 positions matching TRBD1. This CDR3 spans 13 amino acids. V shed 6 bases, J shed 7 bases, and the junction held 7 bases outside the gene matches. Germline V gene data show CDR1 as MNHEY and CDR2 as SMNVEV (reference sequence). For the CDR3, the DNA is TGTGCCAGCAGATTCGGGACAGGGAGGGAGCAGTACTTC. Protein: CASRFGTGREQYF.

V and J are TRBV10-3 and TRBJ1-1; 7 bases are a match to TRBD1. The trim removed 3 bases at V and 5 bases at J, leaving 12 bases unmatched. The V gene's germline CDR1 is ENHRY and CDR2 SYGVKD. This CDR3 is 16 amino acids long. The CDR3 DNA follows: TGTGCCATCAGTGATCGGACAGGAAGAGGGCCGACTGAAGCTTTCTTT. Its translation is CAISDRTGRGPTEAFF.

The V and J genes are TRBV7-7 and TRBJ2-5; 7 bases map to TRBD2. Germline V gives CDR1 SSHAT, CDR2 FNYEAQ (reference sequence). The CDR3 has 12 amino acids. CDR3 in DNA: TGTGCTAGCGGCGGGGGTGGGGAGACCCAGTACTTC. Its protein is CASGGGGETQYF.

This sequence joins TRBV27 and TRBJ2-7; 7 bases are shared with TRBD1. CDR3 length equals 16 residues. From germline, CDR1 is MNHEY and CDR2 SMNVEV (reference sequence). V lost 5 bases, J lost 0 bases, and 10 bases stayed unmatched. CDR3 amino acids: CASSSRGTANSYEQYF. In nucleotides, the CDR3 is TGTGCCAGCAGTAGTAGGGGGACAGCAAACTCCTACGAGCAGTACTTC.

The rearrangement joins TRBV7-2 to TRBJ1-2; D gene unclear. From germline, CDR1 is SGHTA and CDR2 FQGNSA. V was pared by 2 bases and J by 2 bases, with 9 bases between. The length of the CDR3 is 14 residues. CDR3 DNA: TGTGCCAGCAGCTTAAGGTCTCCGAACTATGGCTACACCTTC. Translating it yields CASSLRSPNYGYTF. The complete variable domain, with remaining parts taken from reference TRBV7-2 and TRBJ1-2, reads GAGVSQSPSNKVTEKGKDVELRCDPISGHTALYWYRQSLGQGLEFLIYFQGNSAPDKSGLPSDRFSAERTGGSVSTLTIQRTQQEDSAVYLCASSLRSPNYGYTFGSGTRLTVV.

J is TRBJ2-7 and V is TRBV20-1; 12 bases fit TRBD2. Germline V gene sequence: CDR1 DFQATT, CDR2 SNEGSKA (reference sequence). V trimming: 3 bases; J trimming: 6 bases; junction bases outside the gene matches: 6. This CDR3 contains 14 residues. The CDR3 DNA sequence: TGCAGTGCTAGCTCTAGCGGGAGGGCCTTCGAGCAGTACTTC. It yields the protein CSASSSGRAFEQYF.

This chain joins TRBV20-1 and TRBJ2-1, with a tentative D call TRBD2 (7 bases). Trimming cost V 2 bases and J 4 bases, with 12 bases left between them. Germline CDR1 and CDR2: DFQATT and SNEGSKA (reference sequence). CDR3 length: 14 residues. CDR3: CSARPGGIYNEQFF. CDR3 coding DNA: TGCAGTGCTAGACCGGGGGGCATTTACAATGAGCAGTTCTTC.

This clonotype has only a few counts. The chain couples TRBV18 to TRBJ2-5; no clear D. The CDR3 spans 13 residues. V gave up 2 bases and J gave up 3 bases, with 7 bases separating them. Germline CDR1 is KGHSH and CDR2 is LQKENI. The chain's CDR3 is CASSPTNEETQYF. The CDR3 nucleotides read TGTGCCAGCTCACCAACGAACGAAGAGACCCAGTACTTC. Combining the CDR3 with reference TRBV18 and TRBJ2-5 gives the whole variable domain NAGVMQNPRHLVRRRGQEARLRCSPMKGHSHVYWYRQLPEEGLKFMVYLQKENIIDESGMPKERFSAEFPKEGPSILRIQQVVRGDSAAYFCASSPTNEETQYFGPGTRLLVL.

CDR3 bases: TGCGCCAGTACCCTCCCTGGGGGCTTCTACAATGAGCAGTTCTTC. This encodes CASTLPGGFYNEQFF. The gene calls are TRBV5-1 and TRBJ2-1; tentatively, D is TRBD1 (6 bases). The V gene lost 8 bases and the J gene lost 3 bases, with 18 bases spanning the gap. Germline-derived CDR1 and CDR2 are SGHRS and YFSETQ. The CDR3 is made up of 15 amino acids.

In its sample, this clonotype was seen a few times. V gene TRBV12-3 or TRBV12-4 combines with J gene TRBJ2-7; D is undetermined. Between the trimmed V and J ends, which lost 5 bases and 7 bases, there was a span of 15 bases. This CDR3 contains 13 residues. In nucleotides, the CDR3 is TGTGCCAGCAGTCCTGCCAGGCTGGAAGAGCAGTACTTC. Translating gives CASSPARLEEQYF.

As DNA, the CDR3 is TGCAGCGCCCAAGACCCTGACAGGGGGAGCGCTGAAGCTTTCTTT. Residues: CSAQDPDRGSAEAFF. The rearrangement links TRBV29-1 to TRBJ1-1; 9 nucleotides line up with TRBD1. Losses at the gene ends were 7 bases for V and 6 bases for J; bases not matched to a gene: 15. This CDR3 comprises 15 residues. CDR1 is SQVTM, CDR2 ANQGSEA, per germline.

This clonotype was found a few times. The gene calls are TRBV4-3 and TRBJ2-7, with 12 bases matching TRBD2. J gave up 0 bases and V 1 base, and 10 bases lay outside the gene matches. CDR3 length equals 19 residues. From germline, CDR1 is LGHNA and CDR2 YSLEER. The CDR3 protein is CASSQASGLAGRSSYEQYF. The CDR3 DNA sequence: TGCGCCAGCAGCCAAGCCTCCGGACTAGCGGGAAGGAGCTCCTACGAGCAGTACTTC.

The V call is TRBV20-1, the J call TRBJ2-5, with D tentatively TRBD1 or TRBD2 (5 bases each). The germline CDR1 and CDR2 sequences are DFQATT and SNEGSKA (reference sequence). The CDR3 has 11 residues. V was trimmed by 2 bases and J by 5 bases, leaving 6 bases between them. Here the CDR3 reads CSARWGETQYF. In DNA form, the CDR3 reads TGCAGTGCTAGATGGGGGGAGACCCAGTACTTC.